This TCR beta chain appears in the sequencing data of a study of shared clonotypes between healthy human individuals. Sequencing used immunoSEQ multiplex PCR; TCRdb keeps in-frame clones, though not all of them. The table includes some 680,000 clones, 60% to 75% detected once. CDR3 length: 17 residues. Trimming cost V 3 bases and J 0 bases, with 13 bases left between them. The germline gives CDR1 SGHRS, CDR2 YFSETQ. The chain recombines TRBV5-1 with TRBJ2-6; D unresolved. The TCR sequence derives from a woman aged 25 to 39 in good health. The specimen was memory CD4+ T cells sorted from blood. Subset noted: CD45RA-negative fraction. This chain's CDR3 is CASSSGFEHSGANVLTF. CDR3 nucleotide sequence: TGCGCCAGCAGCTCCGGATTTGAACACTCTGGGGCCAACGTCCTGACTTTC.